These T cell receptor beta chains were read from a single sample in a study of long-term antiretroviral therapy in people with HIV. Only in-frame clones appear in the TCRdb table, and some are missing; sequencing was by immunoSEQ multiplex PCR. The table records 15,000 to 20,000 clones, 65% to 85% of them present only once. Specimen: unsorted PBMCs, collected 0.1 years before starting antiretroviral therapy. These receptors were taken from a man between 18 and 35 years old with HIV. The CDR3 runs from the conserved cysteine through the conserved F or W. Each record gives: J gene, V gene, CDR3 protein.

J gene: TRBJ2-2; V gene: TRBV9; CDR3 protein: CASSDSGANTGELFF
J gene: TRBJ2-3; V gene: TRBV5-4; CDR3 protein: CASGAAGWADTQYF
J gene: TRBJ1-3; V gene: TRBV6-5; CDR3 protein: CASSRDSPSGNTIYF
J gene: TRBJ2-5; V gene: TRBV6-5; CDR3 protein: CASSLKYRTAQTQYF
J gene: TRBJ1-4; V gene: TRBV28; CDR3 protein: CAIRDGRNEKLFF
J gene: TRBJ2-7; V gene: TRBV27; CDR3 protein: CASSLWAGGWYEQYF
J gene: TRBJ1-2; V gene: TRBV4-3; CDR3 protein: CASSQDRGSAGYTF
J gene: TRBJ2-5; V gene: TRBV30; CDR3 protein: CAWSLGRYQETQYF
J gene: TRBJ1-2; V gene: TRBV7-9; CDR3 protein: CASSSNRVDGYTF
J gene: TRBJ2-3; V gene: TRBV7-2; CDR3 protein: CASSPRLAGDTQYF
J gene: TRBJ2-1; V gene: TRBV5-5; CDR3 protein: CASSLGPDNEQFF
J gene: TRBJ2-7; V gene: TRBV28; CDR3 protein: CASSPPRMGLANSYEQYF
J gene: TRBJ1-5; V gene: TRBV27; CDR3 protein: CASSLDRGSNQPQHF
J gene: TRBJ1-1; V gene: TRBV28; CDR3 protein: CASSLPTTGGATEAFF
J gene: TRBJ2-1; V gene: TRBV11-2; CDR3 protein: CASSLNHFGGGEGYEQFF
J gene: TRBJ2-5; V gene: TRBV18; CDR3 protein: CASSPLRGETQYF
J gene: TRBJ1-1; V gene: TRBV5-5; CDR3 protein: CASSLGPRAEAFF
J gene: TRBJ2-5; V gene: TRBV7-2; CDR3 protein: CASSSGTSGRETQYF
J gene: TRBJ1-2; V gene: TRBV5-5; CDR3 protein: CASSGTDRNYGYTF
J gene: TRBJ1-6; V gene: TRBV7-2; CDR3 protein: CASSSSGAGSPLHF
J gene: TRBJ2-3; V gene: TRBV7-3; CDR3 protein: CASSSKGGVDTQYF
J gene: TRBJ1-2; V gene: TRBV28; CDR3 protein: CASSSQGPSYGYTF
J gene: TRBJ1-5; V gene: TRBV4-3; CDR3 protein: CASSQDTGVNQPQHF
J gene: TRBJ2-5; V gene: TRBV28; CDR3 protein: CASSSTGAETQYF
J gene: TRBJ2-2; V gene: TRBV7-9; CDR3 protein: CASSLGVGENTGELFF
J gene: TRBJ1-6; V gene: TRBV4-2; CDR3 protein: CASSQKLDRAKSPLHF
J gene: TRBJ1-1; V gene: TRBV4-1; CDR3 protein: CASSQGIYIQNGEAFF
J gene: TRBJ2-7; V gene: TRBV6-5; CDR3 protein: CASSYSGQGLQYF
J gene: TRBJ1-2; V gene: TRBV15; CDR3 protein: CATSRRAGGGYTF
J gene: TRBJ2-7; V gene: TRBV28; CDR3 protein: CASSHQKGYEQYF
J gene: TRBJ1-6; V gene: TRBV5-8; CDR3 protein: CASMNQGAGESPLHF
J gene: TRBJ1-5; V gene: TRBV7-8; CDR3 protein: CASSLSWARGSQPQHF
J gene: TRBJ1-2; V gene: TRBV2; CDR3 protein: CASSVGDRGRNGYTF
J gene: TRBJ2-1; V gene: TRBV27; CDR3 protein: CASRTGGASNEQFF
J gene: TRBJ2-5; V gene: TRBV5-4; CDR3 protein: CASSFDGEETQYF
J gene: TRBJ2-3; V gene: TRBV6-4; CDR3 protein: CASSDGQGADTQYF
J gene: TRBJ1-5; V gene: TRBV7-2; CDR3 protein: CASSLAAGPQHF
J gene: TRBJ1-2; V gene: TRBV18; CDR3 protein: CASSPDREEGYTF
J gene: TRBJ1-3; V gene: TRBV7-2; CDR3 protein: CASSEQGARSGNTIYF
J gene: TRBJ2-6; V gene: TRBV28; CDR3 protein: CASSLASSGANVLTF
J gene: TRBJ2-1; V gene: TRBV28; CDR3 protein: CASSRGTGIVNEQFF
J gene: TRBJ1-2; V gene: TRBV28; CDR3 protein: CASSPDYGYTF
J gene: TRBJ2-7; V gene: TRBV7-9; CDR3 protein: CASSFSYEQYF
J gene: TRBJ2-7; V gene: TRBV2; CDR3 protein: CASSTPTSGGTSYEQYF
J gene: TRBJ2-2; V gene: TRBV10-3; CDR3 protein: CAARGTGLAGELFF
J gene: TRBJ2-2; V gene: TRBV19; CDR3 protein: CASQRRGGEGGELFF
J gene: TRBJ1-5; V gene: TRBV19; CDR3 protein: CASSIGGTGKPMRQPQHF
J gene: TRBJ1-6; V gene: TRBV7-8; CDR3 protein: CASGSKGTGVNSPLHF
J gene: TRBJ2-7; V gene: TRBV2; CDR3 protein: CASSVAAGFEQYF
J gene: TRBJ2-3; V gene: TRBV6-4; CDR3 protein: CASSKNPSQGGLPDTQYF
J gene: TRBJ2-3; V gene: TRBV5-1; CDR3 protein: CASSSKVGQGNLDTDTQYF
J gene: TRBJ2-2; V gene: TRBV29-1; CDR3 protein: CSVELAGEGTGELFF
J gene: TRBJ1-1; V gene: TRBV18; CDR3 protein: CASSLNSRGNTEAFF
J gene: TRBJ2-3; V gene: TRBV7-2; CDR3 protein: CASSLEPFTTDTQYF
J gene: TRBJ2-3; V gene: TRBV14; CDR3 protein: CASSLRSTDTQYF